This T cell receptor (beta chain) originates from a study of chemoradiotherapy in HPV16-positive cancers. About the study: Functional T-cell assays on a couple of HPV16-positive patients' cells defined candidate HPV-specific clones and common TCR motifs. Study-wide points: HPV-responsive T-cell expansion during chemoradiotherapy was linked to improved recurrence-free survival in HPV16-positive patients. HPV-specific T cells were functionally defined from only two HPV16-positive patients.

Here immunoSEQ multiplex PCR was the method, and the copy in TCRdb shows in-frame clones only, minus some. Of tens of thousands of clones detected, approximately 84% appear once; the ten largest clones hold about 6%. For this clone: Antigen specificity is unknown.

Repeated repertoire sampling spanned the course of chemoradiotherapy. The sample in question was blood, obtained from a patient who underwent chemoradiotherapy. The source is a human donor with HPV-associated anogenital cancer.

CDR3: CASSQDGDRGYGYTF. CDR3 nucleotide sequence: TGCGCCAGCAGCCAAGATGGTGACAGGGGCTATGGCTACACCTTC. The V gene is TRBV4-1, the J gene TRBJ1-2, with TRBD1 identical over 8 bases. The CDR3 consists of 15 residues. Losses at the gene ends were 0 bases for V and 4 bases for J; bases not matched to a gene: 4. Per germline, CDR1 MGHRA and CDR2 YSYEKL.